The 20 T cell receptor beta chains below were found in one sample sequenced in a study of response to subunit inactivated influenza vaccine. TCRdb reanalysed the RT-PCR reads using MiXCR and keeps one entry per CDR3 protein. Here the sample spans hundreds of thousands of distinct CDR3 sequences, 15% to 19% being singletons. The sequencing used PBMCs from blood, collected approximately 13 days after vaccination. The origin of the receptors is a man in his forties or fifties who received an inactivated influenza vaccine.

This rearrangement joins TRBV7-6 to TRBJ1-2; D perhaps matches TRBD1 (5 bases). This CDR3 contains 14 residues. The germline V and J ends were trimmed by 5 bases and 2 bases, with 12 bases remaining between them. Germline CDR1 and CDR2: SGHVS and FNYEAQ. The CDR3 protein is CASSPDPGNYGYTF. CDR3 sequence (DNA): TGTGCCAGCAGCCCAGATCCAGGGAACTATGGCTACACCTTC. The full variable domain, completed using reference TRBV7-6 and TRBJ1-2, is GAGVSQSPRYKVTKRGQDVALRCDPISGHVSLYWYRQALGQGPEFLTYFNYEAQQDKSGLPNDRFSAERPEGSISTLTIQRTEQRDSAMYRCASSPDPGNYGYTFGSGTRLTVV.

This clonotype was recorded at least ten times. The chain couples TRBV5-1 to TRBJ2-7; no clear D gene. V lost 4 bases and J 3 bases, leaving 11 bases between the germline ends. Germline assignment: CDR1 SGHRS and CDR2 YFSETQ. The CDR3 length is 13 residues. CDR3 coding DNA: TGCGCCAGCAGCCCCAACGGTGACTACGAGCAGTACTTC. As protein: CASSPNGDYEQYF.

This clonotype has just a few counts. The chain combines TRBV11-1 with TRBJ2-1; 9 bases fit TRBD1. Germline V gene data show CDR1 as SGHAT and CDR2 as FQDESV (reference sequence). V lost 5 bases to trimming and J lost 3 bases; unmatched junction nucleotides: 14. The CDR3 contains 18 residues. CDR3 coding DNA: TGTGCCAGCAGCCGTGAGACAGGGGGAATAAGCCACTACAATGAGCAGTTCTTC. This translates into CASSRETGGISHYNEQFF.

This clonotype was observed a few times. The chain uses TRBV5-5 and TRBJ2-2; tentatively, D is TRBD2 (5 bases). Germline V CDR1 and CDR2: SGHKS, YYEKEE (reference sequence). The CDR3 covers 17 residues. V lost 0 bases and J lost 3, with 15 bases in between. This chain's CDR3 is CASSLVGPWGDTGELFF. Here the CDR3 DNA reads TGTGCCAGCAGCTTGGTTGGGCCCTGGGGAGACACCGGGGAGCTGTTTTTT.

Many counts were recorded for this clonotype. This chain links TRBV5-1 with TRBJ2-7, with 8 bases fitting TRBD2. CDR1 and CDR2 (germline): SGHRS, YFSETQ. V shed 1 base, J shed 5 bases, and the junction held 5 bases outside the gene matches. The length of the CDR3 is 14 residues. CDR3: CASSLFTSGDEQYF. As DNA, the CDR3 is TGCGCCAGCAGCTTGTTCACTAGCGGAGACGAGCAGTACTTC. The full variable domain, in which reference TRBV5-1 and TRBJ2-7 provide the parts outside the CDR3, is KAGVTQTPRYLIKTRGQQVTLSCSPISGHRSVSWYQQTPGQGLQFLFEYFSETQRNKGNFPGRFSGRQFSNSRSEMNVSTLELGDSALYLCASSLFTSGDEQYFGPGTRLTVT.

This clonotype came up many times. V and J are TRBV7-2 and TRBJ2-5; 12 bases are a match to TRBD2. Germline CDR1 reads SGHTA; CDR2 reads FQGNSA. CDR3 size: 14 residues. Trimming removed 3 bases from V and 13 bases from J; junction bases left unmatched: 9. CDR3 nucleotide sequence: TGTGCCAGCAGCTTGACTACTAGCGGGAGGCGATGGTACTTC. It codes for CASSLTTSGRRWYF.

This clonotype was picked up a small number of times. The V gene is TRBV7-2, the J gene TRBJ1-2, with D possibly TRBD1 on 6 matching bases. Germline values: CDR1 SGHTA, CDR2 FQGNSA. Trimming shortened V by 2 bases and J by 3 bases, and 13 bases separated the two germline ends. The CDR3 extends over 15 amino acids. The CDR3 protein is CASSLKGGPDYGYTF. The CDR3, as DNA: TGTGCCAGCAGCTTAAAGGGGGGGCCAGACTATGGCTACACCTTC.

The gene calls are TRBV7-2 and TRBJ2-1, with 12 bases that match TRBD2. The CDR3 totals 15 residues. The trim removed 0 bases at V and 12 bases at J, leaving 6 bases unmatched. The V gene's germline CDR1 is SGHTA and CDR2 FQGNSA. The CDR3 coding sequence is TGTGCCAGCAGCTTAGCGTCTAGCGGGGGGGTTGGGCAGTTCTTC. It is translated as CASSLASSGGVGQFF.

This clonotype was detected a few times. V usage is TRBV7-9 and J usage is TRBJ2-7, with 8 bases that match TRBD2. This CDR3 contains 16 residues. The V gene's germline CDR1 is SEHNR and CDR2 FQNEAQ (reference sequence). Losses at the gene ends were 5 bases for V and 6 bases for J; bases not matched to a gene: 15. As DNA, the CDR3 is TGTGCCAGCAGCCCCCGGGTAGCGGGGTATCTAGTCGAGCAGTACTTC. Its translation is CASSPRVAGYLVEQYF. Supplemented by reference TRBV7-9 and TRBJ2-7, the full variable domain reads DTGVSQNPRHKITKRGQNVTFRCDPISEHNRLYWYRQTLGQGPEFLTYFQNEAQLEKSRLLSDRFSAERPKGSFSTLEIQRTEQGDSAMYLCASSPRVAGYLVEQYFGPGTRLTVT.

This chain links TRBV28 with TRBJ2-7; D is perhaps TRBD1 or TRBD2 (5 bases each). Germline CDR1 reads MDHEN; CDR2 reads SYDVKM. V gave up 6 bases and J gave up 2 bases, with 11 bases separating them. This CDR3 has 13 amino acids. CDR3 region: CASRTTGAYEQYF. As DNA, the CDR3 is TGTGCCAGCAGGACTACAGGAGCCTACGAGCAGTACTTC.

This clonotype came up a few times. The gene calls are TRBV12-3 or TRBV12-4 and TRBJ1-5; D gene unclear. V lost 3 bases and J 6 bases, leaving 9 bases between the germline ends. This CDR3 contains 13 residues. Here the CDR3 reads CASSLDFFQPQHF. CDR3 bases: TGTGCCAGCAGTTTGGATTTTTTTCAGCCCCAGCATTTT.

This clonotype turned up a few times. The J gene is TRBJ1-3, the V gene TRBV6-1; D is perhaps TRBD1 (5 bases). The V gene's germline CDR1 is MNHNS and CDR2 SASEGT. Trimming removed 5 bases from V and 7 bases from J, with 12 bases in between. The CDR3 totals 13 residues. This CDR3 reads CASSLLWGNTIYF. Written as DNA, the CDR3 is TGTGCCAGCAGTCTCCTGTGGGGGAACACCATATATTTT.

This chain's CDR3 is CASSLKGGGPFEQYF. CDR3 sequence (DNA): TGTGCCAGCAGCTTAAAGGGGGGAGGGCCCTTCGAGCAGTACTTC. The rearrangement links TRBV7-2 to TRBJ2-7; maybe TRBD2 (7 bases). From germline, CDR1 is SGHTA and CDR2 FQGNSA. The CDR3 spans 15 residues. The V and J ends lost 2 bases and 6 bases respectively, with 17 bases between them.

V gene TRBV7-9 combines with J gene TRBJ2-1, with no clear D. This CDR3 spans 12 amino acids. Looked up from germline, CDR1 is SEHNR and CDR2 is FQNEAQ (reference sequence). V lost 4 bases and J 14 bases, leaving 15 bases between the germline ends. CDR3 region: CASSSHAIWKFF. As DNA, the CDR3 is TGTGCCAGCAGCTCCCATGCAATCTGGAAGTTCTTC.

Many counts were recorded for this clonotype. The chain combines TRBV6-2 or TRBV6-3 with TRBJ2-7; D gene ambiguous. The CDR3 is made up of 13 amino acids. Germline values: CDR1 MNHEY, CDR2 SVGEGT. V dropped 2 bases and J dropped 2 bases, with 7 bases sitting between them. CDR3 loop: CASSYRETYEQYF. The CDR3 DNA reads TGTGCCAGCAGTTACAGGGAAACCTACGAGCAGTACTTC.

The sample holds a few counts of this clonotype. The chain is built from TRBV23-1 and TRBJ2-7, with D perhaps matching TRBD1 (6 bases). TRBV23-1 is an ORF, and what it does is uncertain. V dropped 7 bases and J dropped 3 bases, with 13 bases sitting between them. The CDR3 totals 13 residues. The CDR3 loop reads CASTDRGGYEQYF. The CDR3, as DNA: TGCGCCAGCACCGATAGAGGGGGCTACGAGCAGTACTTC.

This clonotype was counted a few times. The chain has TRBV30 and TRBJ1-1; 7 bases line up with TRBD1. V gave up 5 bases and J gave up 5 bases; unmatched junction bases: 5. Germline V gives CDR1 GTSNPN, CDR2 SVGIG (reference sequence). This CDR3 is 12 amino acids long. The CDR3 DNA sequence: TGTGCCTGGGGACAGGTGAGGACTGAAGCTTTCTTT. Translated, it gives CAWGQVRTEAFF.

The CDR3 is CASSPTLYEQYF. The CDR3 bases are TGTGCCAGCAGCCCGACGCTGTACGAGCAGTACTTC. V usage is TRBV7-9 and J usage is TRBJ2-7; D unresolved. Germline lookup yields CDR1 SEHNR and CDR2 FQNEAQ (reference sequence). Trimming took off 5 bases at V and 4 bases at J, with 9 bases between the two ends. The CDR3 covers 12 residues.

The V call is TRBV5-1, the J call TRBJ2-5, with 12 bases matching TRBD2. Germline CDR1 SGHRS, CDR2 YFSETQ. This CDR3 contains 17 residues. V shed 4 bases, J shed 0 bases, and the junction held 7 bases outside the gene matches. The CDR3 loop is CASSRMLAGGYQETQYF. The CDR3 nucleotides read TGCGCCAGCAGCCGGATGCTAGCGGGGGGGTACCAAGAGACCCAGTACTTC.

This clonotype was seen ten or more times. The chain uses TRBV28 and TRBJ2-1; no definite D call. This CDR3 region has 11 residues. The germline V gene has CDR1 MDHEN and CDR2 SYDVKM. The germline V and J ends were trimmed by 5 bases and 15 bases, with 14 bases remaining between them. The CDR3 reads CASSRGSGRFF. In DNA form, the CDR3 reads TGTGCCAGCAGTCGAGGATCCGGGCGGTTCTTC. Filled out from reference TRBV28 and TRBJ2-1, the complete variable domain reads DVKVTQSSRYLVKRTGEKVFLECVQDMDHENMFWYRQDPGLGLRLIYFSYDVKMKEKGDIPEGYSVSREKKERFSLILESASTNQTSMYLCASSRGSGRFFGPGTRLTVL.